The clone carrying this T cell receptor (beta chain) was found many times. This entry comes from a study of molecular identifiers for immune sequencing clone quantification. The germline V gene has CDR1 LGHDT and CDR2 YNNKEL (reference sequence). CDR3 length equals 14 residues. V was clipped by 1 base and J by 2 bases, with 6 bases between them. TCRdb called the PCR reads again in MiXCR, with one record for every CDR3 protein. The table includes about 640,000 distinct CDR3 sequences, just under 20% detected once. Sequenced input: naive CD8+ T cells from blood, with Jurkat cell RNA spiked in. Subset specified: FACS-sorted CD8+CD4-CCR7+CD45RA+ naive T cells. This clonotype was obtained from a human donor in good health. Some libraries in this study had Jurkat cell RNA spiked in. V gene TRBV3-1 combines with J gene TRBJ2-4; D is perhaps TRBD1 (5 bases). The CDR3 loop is CASSQGGTKNIQYF. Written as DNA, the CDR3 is TGTGCCAGCAGCCAAGGGGGCACCAAAAACATTCAGTACTTC.